The entry below gives a single T cell receptor beta chain sequence along with its context. CDR1 is SGHAT, CDR2 FQNNGV, per germline. The V and J ends lost 1 base and 10 bases respectively, with 10 bases between them. The CDR3 totals 12 residues. This record comes from a study of T cell changes during pregnancy in multiple sclerosis. The repertoire was sequenced with immunoSEQ multiplex PCR; TCRdb's copy has only in-frame clones and lacks some. The sample shows approximately 50,000 clones, 91% of them seen only once. The receptor was isolated from a female donor with multiple sclerosis, enrolled in a pregnancy study. The V gene is TRBV11-2, the J gene TRBJ1-2; possible D gene TRBD1, 5 bases. The specimen was CD8+ T cells from peripheral blood mononuclear cells, collected after pregnancy. CDR3 DNA sequence: TGTGCCAGCAGCTTAGGCCGGGGGGACTACACCTTC. It specifies CASSLGRGDYTF.